This TCR beta chain was captured in a study of OX40 agonist ivuxolimab in advanced cancers. Germline-derived CDR1 and CDR2 are MNHNS and SASEGT. With 3 bases removed from V and 2 bases from J, the gap between germline ends came to 3 bases. The CDR3 sequence is 12 residues long. Generated by immunoSEQ multiplex PCR, the TCRdb table keeps only in-frame clones and is missing some. The sample lists 30,000 to 45,000 clones, 60% to 85% occurring once. This TCR was recovered from an adult with an advanced solid tumor such as melanoma, head and neck, liver or kidney cancer. V is TRBV6-1 and J is TRBJ2-3; no reliable D call. The source material was CD4+ or CD8+ T cells sorted from blood, sampled in a trial of the OX40 agonist ivuxolimab. The DNA for the CDR3 is TGTGCCAGCAGTGACTTCACAGATACGCAGTATTTT. Encoded protein: CASSDFTDTQYF.